A single sample gave rise to the 18 T cell receptor beta chains below, sequenced in a study of beta chain features in type 1 diabetes. Whole-study findings and limits: Moderate but significant shortening of TCRB CDR3s was recorded in all four CD4+ subsets from Type 1 diabetes patients.

These receptors have no identified antigens. Since all of the isolated RNA was reverse transcribed, expressed TCRB transcripts were what got sequenced. The protocol was immunoSEQ multiplex PCR, while the TCRdb copy is restricted to in-frame clones and leaves out a portion. Altogether 120,000 to 150,000 clones are present, roughly an eighth being singletons, with the ten largest covering around 1.4%. The sample was central memory CD4+ T cells from blood. Receptors were obtained from a man in his late teens or twenties with type 1 diabetes.

This clone has a handful of counts. This sequence joins TRBV4-1 and TRBJ2-2; 8 nucleotides align to TRBD1. The CDR3 has 16 residues. Looked up from germline, CDR1 is MGHRA and CDR2 is YSYEKL. The V segment lost 4 bases and the J segment 2 bases; nucleotides outside the gene matches: 6. The CDR3 here is CASSPRTGPNTGELFF. The CDR3 nucleotides read TGCGCCAGCAGCCCGAGGACAGGGCCCAACACCGGGGAGCTGTTTTTT.

The chain joins TRBV18 to TRBJ2-6, with D perhaps TRBD1 (5 bases). The CDR3 sequence is 17 residues long. CDR1 is KGHSH and CDR2 is LQKENI in the germline V gene. Trimming removed 2 bases at V and 0 bases at J, with 11 bases between. The chain's CDR3 is CASSPDSEFSGANVLTF. The CDR3 DNA is TGTGCCAGCTCACCAGACAGCGAGTTCTCTGGGGCCAACGTCCTGACTTTC. The variable domain in full, with the rest retrieved from reference TRBV18 and TRBJ2-6, is NAGVMQNPRHLVRRRGQEARLRCSPMKGHSHVYWYRQLPEEGLKFMVYLQKENIIDESGMPKERFSAEFPKEGPSILRIQQVVRGDSAAYFCASSPDSEFSGANVLTFGAGSRLTVL.

This clone was picked up a small number of times. CDR3 protein: CASSRTYQETQYF. CDR3 bases: TGCGCCAGCAGCCGGACATACCAAGAGACCCAGTACTTC. This chain joins TRBV4-1 and TRBJ2-5; TRBD1 might be the D (5 bases). V was pared by 4 bases and J by 0 bases, with 6 bases between. The germline V gene has CDR1 MGHRA and CDR2 YSYEKL. CDR3 length equals 13 residues.

The chain couples TRBV18 to TRBJ2-7; 8 nucleotides agree with TRBD1. This CDR3 region has 14 residues. V shed 3 bases, J shed 0 bases, and the junction held 1 base outside the gene matches. Germline values: CDR1 KGHSH, CDR2 LQKENI. CDR3 DNA sequence: TGTGCCAGCTCACCGGGACAGGACTCCTACGAGCAGTACTTC. It is translated as CASSPGQDSYEQYF.

This chain uses TRBV5-4 with TRBJ1-4; D remains ambiguous. In germline, CDR1 is SGHNT, CDR2 YYREEE (reference sequence). This CDR3 is built from 14 residues. Trimming pared 0 bases from V and 5 bases from J, leaving 8 bases between. CDR3 in amino acids: CASSLDRTNEKLFF. CDR3 DNA: TGTGCCAGCAGCTTGGACAGAACCAATGAAAAACTGTTTTTT.

Concerning this clone itself: This same CDR3 is encoded by further DNA sequences in the sample. J is TRBJ2-5 and V is TRBV30; D uncertain. Trimming removed 1 base from V and 5 bases from J, with 8 bases in between. In germline, CDR1 is GTSNPN, CDR2 SVGIG (reference sequence). This CDR3 contains 12 residues. The CDR3 nucleotides are TGTGCCTGGAGTGACAGTAGGGAGACCCAGTACTTC. Residues: CAWSDSRETQYF. The full variable domain, its missing parts supplied by reference TRBV30 and TRBJ2-5, is SQTIHQWPATLVQPVGSPLSLECTVEGTSNPNLYWYRQAAGRGLQLLFYSVGIGQISSEVPQNLSASRPQDRQFILSSKKLLLSDSGFYLCAWSDSRETQYFGPGTRLLVL.

This sequence joins TRBV4-1 and TRBJ1-2; D unclear. The V and J ends lost 1 base and 7 bases respectively, with 13 bases between them. Germline assignment: CDR1 MGHRA and CDR2 YSYEKL. The CDR3 has 14 residues. The CDR3 DNA follows: TGCGCCAGCAGCCAAGCTGATATGGGGTTTGGCTACACCTTC. Protein sequence: CASSQADMGFGYTF.

The V call is TRBV30, the J call TRBJ1-3; D ambiguous. The CDR3 loop spans 13 amino acids. Per germline, CDR1 GTSNPN and CDR2 SVGIG (reference sequence). V was clipped by 2 bases and J by 2 bases, with 7 bases between them. CDR3 sequence reads: CAWSMDAGNTIYF. The CDR3 DNA reads as TGTGCCTGGAGTATGGACGCTGGAAACACCATATATTTT.

This clone was detected a few times. This chain joins TRBV16 and TRBJ1-2; no clear D. The germline V gene has CDR1 KGHSY and CDR2 FQNENV. The CDR3 spans 14 residues. The V and J ends lost 0 bases and 4 bases respectively, with 9 bases between them. For the CDR3, the DNA is TGTGCCAGCAGCCAATCTAAGGGAGGCTATGGCTACACCTTC. This codes for CASSQSKGGYGYTF.

This chain links TRBV5-4 with TRBJ1-2; TRBD1 matches 9 bases. V trimming: 0 bases; J trimming: 5 bases; junction bases outside the gene matches: 5. The germline CDR1 and CDR2 sequences are SGHNT and YYREEE (reference sequence). The CDR3 is 15 residues long. CDR3 sequence: CASSLDFGQGYGYTF. In nucleotides, the CDR3 is TGTGCCAGCAGCTTGGACTTTGGACAGGGGTATGGCTACACCTTC. Full variable domain (rest looked up from reference TRBV5-4 and TRBJ1-2): ETGVTQSPTHLIKTRGQQVTLRCSSQSGHNTVSWYQQALGQGPQFIFQYYREEENGRGNFPPRFSGLQFPNYSSELNVNALELDDSALYLCASSLDFGQGYGYTFGSGTRLTVV.

The chain uses TRBV20-1 and TRBJ1-6; no reliable D call. Trimming left V 0 bases short and J 11 bases short, with 5 bases between. Germline V gene lookup returns CDR1 DFQATT and CDR2 SNEGSKA (reference sequence). The CDR3 sequence is 11 residues long. CDR3 DNA: TGCAGTGCTAGAGATGTACCACCCCTCCACTTT. Protein: CSARDVPPLHF.

This clone was seen a handful of times. The J gene is TRBJ1-2, the V gene TRBV2, with D uncertain. The CDR3 length is 11 residues. V lost 2 bases and J lost 10, with 8 bases in between. The germline CDR1 and CDR2 sequences are SNHLY and FYNNEI. CDR3 bases: TGTGCCAGCAGTGAAACCAAAGCCTACACCTTC. Translated, it gives CASSETKAYTF.

This clone came up a few times. The V gene is TRBV13, the J gene TRBJ2-7; 9 nucleotides align to TRBD1. Germline V gives CDR1 PRHDT, CDR2 FYEKMQ (reference sequence). V dropped 3 bases and J dropped 4; count of bases not matched to a gene: 7. This CDR3 is built from 15 residues. The CDR3 is CASSFRDRVRYEQYF. The CDR3 region has the DNA TGTGCCAGCAGCTTCAGGGACAGGGTACGGTACGAGCAGTACTTC.

The CDR3 DNA follows: TGTGCCAGCAGCTTGCAGGGGCCGCGACCCTACGAGCAGTACTTC. Protein sequence: CASSLQGPRPYEQYF. This sequence joins TRBV5-6 and TRBJ2-7, with a possible D match to TRBD1 (6 bases). The CDR3 totals 15 residues. Germline CDR1 reads SGHDT; CDR2 reads YYEEEE. V lost 1 base and J 2 bases, leaving 13 bases between the germline ends.

This clone was recorded only once. The V call is TRBV29-1, the J call TRBJ1-2; the D is unclear. The germline CDR1 and CDR2 sequences are SQVTM and ANQGSEA. CDR3 size: 15 residues. V lost 4 bases to trimming and J lost 5 bases, with 20 bases between them. CDR3 bases: TGCAGCGTTGTAGAGGGTGGAAGAGGCAATTATGGCTACACCTTC. It yields the protein CSVVEGGRGNYGYTF.

This clone was counted once. Here the CDR3 DNA reads TGTGCCAGCAGTGATTTTAGCGCCTACCAAGAGACCCAGTACTTC. Its protein is CASSDFSAYQETQYF. The rearrangement joins TRBV2 to TRBJ2-5; a weak D match, TRBD2 (5 bases). This CDR3 has 15 residues. Germline V gene data show CDR1 as SNHLY and CDR2 as FYNNEI. The V end lost 3 bases, the J end lost 0 bases, and 11 bases lay between the germline ends.

This chain joins TRBV7-3 and TRBJ2-1, with 10 bases fitting TRBD1. This CDR3 region has 16 residues. J gave up 9 bases and V 2 bases, and 10 bases lay outside the gene matches. Per the germline V gene, CDR1 is SGHTA and CDR2 is FQGTGA. CDR3 sequence reads: CASSLGTGAIGAEQFF. CDR3 in DNA: TGTGCCAGCAGCTTAGGGACAGGGGCCATCGGGGCTGAGCAGTTCTTC.

This sequence joins TRBV15 and TRBJ2-4, with unresolved D. The CDR3 extends over 12 amino acids. Trimming left V 1 base short and J 13 bases short, with 11 bases between. From germline, CDR1 is LNHNV and CDR2 YYDKDF (reference sequence). The DNA for the CDR3 is TGTGCCACCAGCAGAGGACCCGGAGACCAGTACTTC. Its translation is CATSRGPGDQYF.